Given below is one TCR beta chain in context. One end of the junction varies from germline; a read error may be responsible. This entry is derived from a study of cytomegalovirus exposure and HLA in healthy donors. Researchers ran the PCR with 60 Vbeta and 13 Jbeta primers. Generated by immunoSEQ multiplex PCR, the TCRdb table keeps only in-frame clones and is missing some. This repertoire shows about 190,000 clones, about four fifths found once; its top ten account for approximately 5%. The germline gives CDR1 SEHNR, CDR2 FQNEAQ (reference sequence). The CDR3 length is 11 residues. This receptor was obtained from a man aged 25-45 years in good health and CMV-seropositive. Sequenced: PBMCs. V is TRBV7-9 and J is TRBJ2-7; D uncertain. The CDR3 loop is CSSSPSHEQYF. In DNA form, the CDR3 reads TGTTCCAGCAGCCCCTCCCACGAGCAGTACTTC.